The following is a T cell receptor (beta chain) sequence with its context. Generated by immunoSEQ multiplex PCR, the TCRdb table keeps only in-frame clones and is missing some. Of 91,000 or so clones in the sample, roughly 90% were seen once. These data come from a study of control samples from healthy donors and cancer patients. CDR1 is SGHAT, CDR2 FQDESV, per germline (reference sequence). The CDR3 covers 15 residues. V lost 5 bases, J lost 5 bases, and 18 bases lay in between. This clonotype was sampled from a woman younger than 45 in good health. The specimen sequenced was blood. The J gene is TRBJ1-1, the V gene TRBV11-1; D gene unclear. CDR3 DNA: TGTGCCAGCAGCCGAAGCAGACCGAGGTATACTGAAGCTTTCTTT. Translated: CASSRSRPRYTEAFF.